The 11 T cell receptor beta chains reported below all come from one sample, sequenced in a study of graft-versus-host responses after intestinal transplantation. The plating included around 200,000 irradiated, violet-dye-labeled stimulator cells together with around 200,000 CFSE-labeled responder cells. The repertoire was sequenced with immunoSEQ multiplex PCR; TCRdb's copy has only in-frame clones and lacks some. The sample has some 7,400 clones; roughly a third are singletons. The sequencing here drew on alloreactive CD8+ T cells from a mixed lymphocyte reaction culture, taken before transplantation. Subset indicated: CFSE-low proliferating T cells sorted from roughly 6-day pre-transplant mixed lymphocyte reaction (GvH or HvG direction). Receptors originate from a human patient who was an organ donor for intestinal transplantation.

The CDR3 reads CASSPTWGLDTQYF. CDR3 nucleotides: TGTGCCAGCAGCCCTACGTGGGGACTGGATACGCAGTATTTT. This chain joins TRBV7-3 and TRBJ2-3, with TRBD2 as a possible D gene (6 bases). The CDR3 is 14 residues long. CDR1 SGHTA and CDR2 FQGTGA come from the germline V gene. Between the trimmed V and J ends, which lost 5 bases and 6 bases, there was a span of 15 bases.

The V gene is TRBV28, the J gene TRBJ2-5, with 8 bases that match TRBD2. The CDR3 extends over 16 amino acids. The ends lost 6 bases at V and 11 bases at J; junction bases unmatched: 20. Germline CDR1 is MDHEN and CDR2 is SYDVKM. The CDR3 region has the DNA TGTGCCAGCAGACGCCAACCGGGACTAGTGCCGTGGGAGCAGTACTTC. As protein: CASRRQPGLVPWEQYF.

The chain carries TRBV5-1 and TRBJ2-3, with D possibly matching TRBD2 (5 bases). Germline V CDR1 and CDR2: SGHRS, YFSETQ. The CDR3 covers 17 residues. Trimming took off 0 bases at V and 2 bases at J, with 16 bases between the two ends. In DNA, the CDR3 is TGCGCCAGCAGCTTGGCCCCCACCTCGGACTTCACAGATACGCAGTATTTT. Translating it yields CASSLAPTSDFTDTQYF.

On this clone itself: The junction departs from germline at one end; a sequencing error may be responsible. The chain joins TRBV5-3 to TRBJ1-3, with 10 nucleotides matching TRBD1. TRBV5-3 is an ORF, and what it does is uncertain. CDR3 length: 15 amino acids. The chain's CDR3 is CASSSGTGAGNTIYF. CDR3 DNA: TGTGCCAGCAGCTCCGGGACAGGGGCTGGAAACACCATATATTTT.

This clone was detected a few times. The V gene is TRBV6-5, the J gene TRBJ1-1; 10 bases are a match to TRBD1. Looked up from germline, CDR1 is MNHEY and CDR2 is SVGAGI. V gave up 5 bases and J gave up 8 bases; unmatched junction bases: 8. This CDR3 is built from 14 residues. In DNA form, the CDR3 reads TGTGCCAGCAGTGGGGGGGGGACAGGGGTAGAAGCTTTCTTT. It is translated as CASSGGGTGVEAFF.

A few counts support this clone. J is TRBJ2-2 and V is TRBV18, with unresolved D. Germline-derived CDR1 and CDR2 are KGHSH and LQKENI. The CDR3 is made up of 16 amino acids. V lost 6 bases and J lost 8, with 22 bases in between. The CDR3 here is CASSPLVEPVTGELFF. CDR3 bases: TGTGCCAGCTCGCCCCTCGTAGAGCCCGTTACTGGGGAGCTGTTTTTT.

This clone is judged medium-sized. The rearrangement links TRBV6-1 to TRBJ2-7; possibly TRBD1 for D (5 bases). This CDR3 is 15 amino acids long. V gave up 0 bases and J gave up 1 base, with 10 bases separating them. Germline lookup yields CDR1 MNHNS and CDR2 SASEGT. The CDR3 region is CASSEAGAPSYEQYF. CDR3 coding DNA: TGTGCCAGCAGTGAAGCAGGGGCCCCATCCTACGAGCAGTACTTC.

The chain is built from TRBV4-1 and TRBJ2-3; D is possibly TRBD2 (7 bases). CDR3 length: 15 amino acids. V was pared by 1 base and J by 4 bases, with 12 bases between. CDR1 MGHRA and CDR2 YSYEKL come from the germline V gene. The CDR3 nucleotides read TGCGCCAGCAGCCAAGGGTCCGGGGGGCCAGATACGCAGTATTTT. Protein sequence: CASSQGSGGPDTQYF.

CDR3 bases: TGTGCCAGCAGTGAATTTTTCGTGACAGGGAGCACTGAAGCTTTCTTT. Amino acids: CASSEFFVTGSTEAFF. The rearrangement uses TRBV25-1 and TRBJ1-1; 7 nucleotides agree with TRBD1. The CDR3 extends over 16 amino acids. The germline CDR1 and CDR2 sequences are MGHDK and SYGVNS. The trim removed 1 base at V and 4 bases at J, leaving 9 bases unmatched.

This clone appeared a few times. An end of the junction differs from the germline gene, which may be a read error. CDR3 nucleotide sequence: TGTGCCAGCAGCCAAGAAAAAGCCCAGGATGGAAACACCATATATTTT. This sequence encodes CASSQEKAQDGNTIYF. The genes are TRBV4-1 and TRBJ1-3, with no clear D. CDR3 length equals 16 residues. Germline loops: CDR1 MGHRA, CDR2 YSYEKL.

The chain employs TRBV2 and TRBJ1-1, with D maybe TRBD1 (5 bases). The CDR3 runs 17 residues. Germline V lookup: CDR1 SNHLY, CDR2 FYNNEI. Trimming stripped 3 bases from V and 0 bases from J, with 17 bases between. The CDR3, as DNA: TGTGCCAGCAGTGAGGTCTTGCAGGGCAGAATGAACACTGAAGCTTTCTTT. Translation: CASSEVLQGRMNTEAFF.